The 17 T cell receptor beta chains reported below all come from one sample, sequenced in a study of radiation and T cells in renal cell carcinoma. Treatment meaning: 15 Gy SBRT to primary tumor, nephrectomy 4 weeks later. Produced via immunoSEQ multiplex PCR; TCRdb's table is partial and in-frame only. This table has 15,000 to 20,000 clones, 50% to 70% appearing once. Sequences were derived from tumor tissue, sampled from a patient whose treatment included radiotherapy and nephrectomy. Receptors originate from a man between 50 and 59 years old with renal cell carcinoma.

V gene TRBV7-2 combines with J gene TRBJ2-5; TRBD2 matches 9 bases. The CDR3 is 17 residues long. V was clipped by 1 base and J by 5 bases; unmatched bases: 11. CDR1 is SGHTA, CDR2 FQGNSA, per germline. The CDR3 region is CASSLGAGTSRWETQYF. As DNA, the CDR3 is TGTGCCAGCAGCTTAGGGGCCGGGACTAGCCGATGGGAGACCCAGTACTTC.

The rearrangement links TRBV9 to TRBJ2-3, with TRBD2 matching over 7 bases. The CDR3 covers 16 residues. J was trimmed by 1 base and V by 0 bases; bases with no gene match: 5. CDR1 and CDR2 from the germline V gene are SGDLS and YYNGEE. DNA of the CDR3: TGTGCCAGCAGCGTAGGAAGCGGGGCCCGCACAGATACGCAGTATTTT. Protein product: CASSVGSGARTDTQYF.

The chain carries TRBV30 and TRBJ1-5; the D is unclear. Germline V lookup: CDR1 GTSNPN, CDR2 SVGIG (reference sequence). The V gene lost 2 bases and the J gene lost 6 bases, with 11 bases spanning the gap. The CDR3 covers 13 residues. CDR3 in DNA: TGTGCCTGGAGTAATACCGGGCGTCAGCCCCAGCATTTT. It encodes CAWSNTGRQPQHF.

The chain employs TRBV2 and TRBJ2-7, with 8 bases matching TRBD1. Germline V lookup: CDR1 SNHLY, CDR2 FYNNEI. V shed 4 bases and J 1 base; nucleotides not matched to a gene: 9. The CDR3 is 16 residues long. The CDR3: CASSGPGQALSYEQYF. The CDR3 DNA is TGTGCCAGCAGTGGACCGGGACAGGCACTATCCTACGAGCAGTACTTC.

As DNA, the CDR3 is TGTGCCAGCAGTTACACAGTTAGAGATACGCAGTATTTT. Protein product: CASSYTVRDTQYF. The rearrangement links TRBV6-5 to TRBJ2-3, with D hard to call. Germline assignment: CDR1 MNHEY and CDR2 SVGAGI. The CDR3 has 13 amino acids. The germline V and J ends were trimmed by 2 bases and 5 bases, with 8 bases remaining between them.

The CDR3 DNA reads TGTGCCAGCAGAGGGGGTGGGGGTTCACCCCTCCACTTT. Its protein is CASRGGGGSPLHF. V gene TRBV6-1 combines with J gene TRBJ1-6, with D perhaps matching TRBD1 (6 bases). Between the trimmed V and J ends, which lost 6 bases and 9 bases, there was a span of 12 bases. Looked up from germline, CDR1 is MNHNS and CDR2 is SASEGT. CDR3 size: 13 residues.

This clone is labeled as medium-sized. V and J are TRBV7-9 and TRBJ2-7; no reliable D call. In germline, CDR1 is SEHNR, CDR2 FQNEAQ (reference sequence). V gave up 7 bases and J gave up 4 bases, with 17 bases separating them. This CDR3 region has 14 residues. CDR3 nucleotides: TGTGCCAGCACGGTACCAGGCTCTACGTACGAGCAGTACTTC. Its protein is CASTVPGSTYEQYF. Complete variable domain (other parts from reference TRBV7-9 and TRBJ2-7): DTGVSQNPRHKITKRGQNVTFRCDPISEHNRLYWYRQTLGQGPEFLTYFQNEAQLEKSRLLSDRFSAERPKGSFSTLEIQRTEQGDSAMYLCASTVPGSTYEQYFGPGTRLTVT.

The V call is TRBV5-3, the J call TRBJ2-3; D not resolved. TRBV5-3 is an ORF; its function is uncertain. This CDR3 has 10 residues. Trimming left V 7 bases short and J 6 bases short, with 6 bases between. The CDR3 region is CARHWDTQYF. In DNA form, the CDR3 reads TGTGCCAGACATTGGGATACGCAGTATTTT.

This clone has only a few counts. This chain connects TRBV5-4 to TRBJ1-1; weak D call: TRBD1 (6 bases). Trimming shortened V by 4 bases and J by 4 bases, and 20 bases separated the two germline ends. There are 16 residues in the CDR3. CDR1 is SGHNT and CDR2 is YYREEE in the germline V gene (reference sequence). DNA of the CDR3: TGTGCCAGCAGCGCGCCGGGAGGGGGTTTTGGCACTGAAGCTTTCTTT. Translating gives CASSAPGGGFGTEAFF.

The rearrangement joins TRBV9 to TRBJ2-3, with 7 bases matching TRBD2. Germline CDR1 and CDR2: SGDLS and YYNGEE. V gave up 4 bases and J gave up 6 bases; unmatched junction bases: 2. This CDR3 is 12 amino acids long. The CDR3 DNA sequence: TGTGCCAGCAGCTTCGGGGGGGATACGCAGTATTTT. Its protein is CASSFGGDTQYF.

This clone was seen only a few times. This chain links TRBV28 with TRBJ1-6, with unresolved D. Deletions cut 2 bases from V and 3 bases from J, with 8 bases between. The germline V gene encodes CDR1 MDHEN and CDR2 SYDVKM. The CDR3 extends over 15 amino acids. In nucleotides, the CDR3 is TGTGCCAGCAGTTTAAGTCAGATCTATAATTCACCCCTCCACTTT. This translates into CASSLSQIYNSPLHF.

The chain is built from TRBV30 and TRBJ2-1, with 7 bases matching TRBD2. The germline V gene encodes CDR1 GTSNPN and CDR2 SVGIG (reference sequence). This CDR3 comprises 11 residues. Unmatched junction bases numbered 0, after V lost 0 bases and J lost 10 bases. The CDR3: CAWSVAGEQFF. DNA for the CDR3: TGTGCCTGGAGTGTAGCGGGGGAGCAGTTCTTC.

The chain joins TRBV5-6 to TRBJ1-1; D call uncertain. V was clipped by 0 bases and J by 0 bases, with 3 bases between them. The germline V gene has CDR1 SGHDT and CDR2 YYEEEE. CDR3 length: 13 residues. The CDR3 coding sequence is TGTGCCAGCAGCTTGGAACTGAACACTGAAGCTTTCTTT. This codes for CASSLELNTEAFF.

The chain has TRBV7-9 and TRBJ1-2; no firm D call. V lost 2 bases to trimming and J lost 3 bases, with 7 bases between them. Germline V CDR1 and CDR2: SEHNR, FQNEAQ (reference sequence). The length of the CDR3 is 13 residues. CDR3 sequence (DNA): TGTGCCAGCAGCTTACGGGCTGACTATGGCTACACCTTC. Translation: CASSLRADYGYTF.

This rearrangement joins TRBV9 to TRBJ1-1; D is possibly TRBD1 (5 bases). V gave up 1 base and J gave up 5 bases, with 9 bases separating them. This CDR3 contains 13 residues. Germline CDR1 and CDR2: SGDLS and YYNGEE. This chain's CDR3 is CASSVQGRTEAFF. DNA for the CDR3: TGTGCCAGCAGCGTACAGGGAAGGACTGAAGCTTTCTTT.

This clone was found many times. The chain couples TRBV27 to TRBJ1-5; unclear D gene. There are 16 residues in the CDR3. Trimming shortened V by 1 base and J by 1 base, and 11 bases separated the two germline ends. From germline, CDR1 is MNHEY and CDR2 SMNVEV (reference sequence). For the CDR3, the DNA is TGTGCCAGCAGTTTATACCCCCCCCAGAGCAATCAGCCCCAGCATTTT. It encodes CASSLYPPQSNQPQHF.

J is TRBJ2-1 and V is TRBV9; 7 bases are a match to TRBD2. CDR3 size: 16 residues. CDR1 and CDR2 (germline): SGDLS, YYNGEE. Trimming removed 0 bases from V and 9 bases from J; junction bases left unmatched: 12. CDR3 sequence (DNA): TGTGCCAGCAGCGTAGGGGGTAGCGGGTCCTTCAGTGAGCAGTTCTTC. Translating it yields CASSVGGSGSFSEQFF.